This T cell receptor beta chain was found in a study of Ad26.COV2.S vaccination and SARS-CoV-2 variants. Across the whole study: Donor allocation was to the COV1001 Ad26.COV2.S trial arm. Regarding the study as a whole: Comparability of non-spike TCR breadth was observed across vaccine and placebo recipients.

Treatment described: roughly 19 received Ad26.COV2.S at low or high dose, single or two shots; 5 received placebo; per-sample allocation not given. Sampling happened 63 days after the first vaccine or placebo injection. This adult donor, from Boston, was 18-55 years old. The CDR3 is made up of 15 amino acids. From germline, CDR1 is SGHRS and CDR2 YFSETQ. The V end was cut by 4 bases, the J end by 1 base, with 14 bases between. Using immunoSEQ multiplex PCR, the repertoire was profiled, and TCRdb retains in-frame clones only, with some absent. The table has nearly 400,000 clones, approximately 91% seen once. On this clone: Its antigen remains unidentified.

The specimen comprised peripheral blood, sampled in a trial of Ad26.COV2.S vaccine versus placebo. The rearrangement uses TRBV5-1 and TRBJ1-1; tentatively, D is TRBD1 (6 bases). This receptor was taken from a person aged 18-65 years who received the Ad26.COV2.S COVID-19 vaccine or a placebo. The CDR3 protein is CASSEQGFKNTEAFF. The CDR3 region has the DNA TGCGCCAGCAGCGAACAGGGTTTCAAGAACACTGAAGCTTTCTTT.